The 21 T cell receptor beta chains presented below share a single source sample, sequenced in a study of CD8+ T cells in alopecia areata. A panel of CD4, CD8alpha, NKG2D, NKG2ACE and other markers served to sort pooled cutaneous lymph node cells. RNA extraction and reverse transcription yielded cDNA as sequencing template. The data were produced by immunoSEQ multiplex PCR, yet TCRdb's version contains in-frame clones alone and is incomplete. The sample presents about 270,000 clones, none singletons. Sample: CD4+ T cells sorted from a lymph node. These receptors came from a C3H/HeJ mouse with alopecia areata. This line is of MHC haplotype H2-k.

This clone was found a few times. Gene names follow the mouse nomenclature. Read sequence stops 4 residues before the CDR3 end, and the germline J gene provides the missing end. The same CDR3 arises from other DNA sequences in this sample as well. J is TRBJ2-7 and V is TRBV13-2; no firm D call. The CDR3 consists of 12 residues. CDR1 NNHNN and CDR2 SYGAGS come from the germline V gene (reference sequence). The CDR3 bases that were read are TGTGCCAGCGGTGATGGACAATAT. Residues: CASGDGQY. The full-length CDR3 reads as CASGDGQYEQYF.

Worth noting for this clone: Genes here carry mouse names. The CDR3 end falls 4 residues outside the read, so it is completed with the germline J gene. The chain joins TRBV19 to TRBJ1-2; 7 bases line up with TRBD1. The CDR3 covers 15 residues. The germline V gene encodes CDR1 FNHDT and CDR2 SITEND (reference sequence). The ends lost 5 bases at V and 0 bases at J; junction bases unmatched: 7. The CDR3 loop is CASSNRGAANSDYTF. The part of the CDR3 DNA that was read is TGTGCCAGCAGCAACAGGGGCGCTGCAAACTCC.

This clone has more than one count but fewer than ten. Germline and genes here are mouse. The read falls 3 residues short of the CDR3 end, and the missing part is taken from the germline J gene. This chain connects TRBV19 to TRBJ1-6; 7 nucleotides agree with TRBD1. TRBJ1-6 qualifies as an ORF whose function is uncertain. Germline V gives CDR1 FNHDT, CDR2 SITEND (reference sequence). The CDR3 contains 16 residues. Germline trimming cut 5 bases from V and 0 bases from J; bases unmatched to any gene: 5. The CDR3 loop reads CASRPGGNSYNSPLYF. The part of the CDR3 DNA that was read is TGTGCCAGCAGGCCAGGGGGGAATTCCTATAATTCGCCC.

Comments on this clone: All gene names here are mouse names. The CDR3 is cut off 4 residues early in the read; its end comes from the germline J gene. The chain has TRBV5 and TRBJ2-5, with D maybe TRBD2 (5 bases). Germline V lookup: CDR1 LGHNA, CDR2 YNLKQL (reference sequence). CDR3 length equals 15 residues. Trimming cost V 4 bases and J 0 bases, with 11 bases left between them. Here the CDR3 reads CASSPLLVNQDTQYF. The CDR3 DNA, read in part, is TGTGCCAGCAGCCCCCTACTGGTTAACCAAGAC.

The table lists this clone with a few counts. Gene names and germline refer to mouse. The CDR3 end is not reached by the read, which stops 4 residues before it; the germline J gene fills it in. V usage is TRBV13-2 and J usage is TRBJ2-2; maybe TRBD2 (7 bases). In germline, CDR1 is NNHNN, CDR2 SYGAGS (reference sequence). The V end lost 0 bases, the J end lost 3 bases, and 9 bases lay between the germline ends. The CDR3 is 15 amino acids. This chain's CDR3 is CASGDGGADTGQLYF. CDR3 DNA (partial): TGTGCCAGCGGTGATGGGGGGGCGGACACCGGG.

This clone was detected only a few times. All gene names here are mouse names. Coverage ceases 3 residues before the CDR3 finishes, and the germline J gene fills in the end. The chain employs TRBV13-3 and TRBJ1-6; no firm D call. TRBJ1-6 is an ORF, and what it does is uncertain. The CDR3 has 12 amino acids. The germline V gene has CDR1 NNHDY and CDR2 SYVADS. Trimming took off 4 bases at V and 6 bases at J, with 5 bases between the two ends. The sequenced part of the CDR3 DNA is TGTGCCAGCAGTCCAATTAATTCGCCC. This encodes CASSPINSP. The full-length CDR3 reads as CASSPINSPLYF.

This clone was seen more than once but under ten times. Gene names and germline refer to mouse. The read gets to within 4 residues of the CDR3 end, and the germline J gene fills in the rest. The sample has other DNA sequences that encode this CDR3 too. This chain uses TRBV13-3 with TRBJ2-2, with D possibly TRBD1 on 6 matching bases. This CDR3 spans 14 amino acids. Germline V gene data show CDR1 as NNHDY and CDR2 as SYVADS. The V gene lost 5 bases and the J gene lost 0 bases, with 8 bases spanning the gap. CDR3 sequence: CASRDSANTGQLYF. The CDR3 DNA, read in part, is TGTGCCAGCAGGGACAGTGCAAACACCGGG.

About this clone itself: Mouse gene names and germline throughout. The read ends 3 residues before the CDR3 terminus; that terminus is restored from the germline J gene. The V and J genes are TRBV19 and TRBJ1-6; a possible D gene is TRBD1 (6 bases). TRBJ1-6 is filed as an ORF, its function uncertain. The CDR3 totals 17 residues. Trimming stripped 5 bases from V and 0 bases from J, with 15 bases between. Germline CDR1 is FNHDT and CDR2 is SITEND (reference sequence). The CDR3 loop is CASSPTGHNSYNSPLYF. The DNA read from the CDR3 is TGTGCCAGCAGCCCTACAGGGCACAATTCCTATAATTCGCCC.

This clone was recorded at least ten times. These gene names are mouse names. Read coverage stops 4 residues before the CDR3 terminus; the germline J gene supplies the remainder. The same CDR3 is also encoded by other DNA sequences in this sample. The chain combines TRBV13-3 with TRBJ1-2, with D maybe TRBD1 (5 bases). Germline V gives CDR1 NNHDY, CDR2 SYVADS. CDR3 length: 13 amino acids. Deletions cut 0 bases from V and 2 bases from J, with 5 bases between. Partial CDR3 DNA: TGTGCCAGCAGTGATGCAGGGAACTCC. Translated: CASSDAGNS. The whole CDR3 is CASSDAGNSDYTF.

On this clone itself: The genes and germline here are from mouse. The read ends 3 residues before the CDR3 terminus; that terminus is restored from the germline J gene. V is TRBV19 and J is TRBJ1-6; 7 positions match TRBD1. TRBJ1-6 is treated as an ORF (open reading frame) with a function not yet certain. Germline values: CDR1 FNHDT, CDR2 SITEND (reference sequence). The CDR3 covers 15 residues. V gave up 0 bases and J gave up 5 bases; unmatched junction bases: 2. CDR3 residues: CASSIAGTDNSPLYF. The sequenced CDR3 bases are TGTGCCAGCAGTATAGCCGGGACAGATAATTCGCCC.

On this clone: Gene names and germline match the mouse. The CDR3: CASSPGQAGAETLYF. The CDR3 DNA, read in part, is TGTGCCAGCAGCCCGGGACAGGCGGGTGCAGAA. The chain employs TRBV4 and TRBJ2-3; 8 nucleotides match TRBD1. With the read ending 4 residues before the CDR3 end, the germline J gene is used to fill in that end. Looked up from germline, CDR1 is LGHDT and CDR2 is YNNKQL (reference sequence). The CDR3 runs 15 residues. The V segment lost 5 bases and the J segment 1 base; nucleotides outside the gene matches: 5. Variable domain in full (rest from reference TRBV4 and TRBJ2-3): ETAVFQTPNYHVTQVGNEVSFNCKQTLGHDTMYWYKQDSKKLLKIMFSYNNKQLIVNETVPRRFSPQSSDKAHLNLRIKSVEPEDSAVYLCASSPGQAGAETLYFGSGTRLTVL.

This clone was picked up a small number of times. Gene labels here are mouse ones. Read data end 4 residues before the CDR3 end; the end is taken from the germline J gene. The chain couples TRBV14 to TRBJ2-5; TRBD2 aligns across 7 bases. This CDR3 has 13 residues. The germline gives CDR1 SGHDT, CDR2 FRDEAV. CDR3 DNA, as far as it was read: TGTGCCAGCAGTTTCTGGACTGGAGAC. This codes for CASSFWTGD. The full CDR3 protein is CASSFWTGDTQYF.

With respect to this clone: The germline and genes are mouse ones. CDR3 DNA (partial): TGTGCCAGCAGTATAGAAACAGGGGGCGGCCAAGAC. Translated, it gives CASSIETGGGQD. The whole CDR3 region reads CASSIETGGGQDTQYF. This chain joins TRBV19 and TRBJ2-5; 9 nucleotides agree with TRBD1. The CDR3 is cut off 4 residues early in the read; its end comes from the germline J gene. Germline lookup yields CDR1 FNHDT and CDR2 SITEND (reference sequence). Trimming removed 0 bases from V and 2 bases from J; junction bases left unmatched: 4. The CDR3 sequence is 16 residues long.

This clone was observed a handful of times. All gene names here are mouse names. The DNA ends 4 residues before the CDR3 does, and the rest of the CDR3 is filled in from the germline J gene. The chain combines TRBV1 with TRBJ2-7; 10 bases fit TRBD2. Germline V CDR1 and CDR2: NSQYPW, LRSPGD (reference sequence). V trimming: 0 bases; J trimming: 0 bases; junction bases outside the gene matches: 8. There are 18 residues in the CDR3. CDR3 loop: CTCSADLLGGESSYEQYF. CDR3 DNA (partial): TGCACCTGCAGTGCAGATTTACTGGGGGGGGAGAGCTCCTAT.

This clone was seen a handful of times. Mouse gene names and germline throughout. The missing CDR3 end, 4 residues past where the read stops, is filled in from the germline J gene. The V gene is TRBV13-1, the J gene TRBJ1-2, with TRBD1 matching 10 bases. Trimming at V came to 3 bases and at J to 0 bases, leaving 2 bases not matched to a gene. The germline gives CDR1 NSHNY, CDR2 SYGAGN. The CDR3 spans 15 residues. The DNA read from the CDR3 is TGTGCCAGCAGTGCCGGGACAGGGGCAAACTCC. This gives the protein CASSAGTGANS. The whole CDR3 is CASSAGTGANSDYTF.

This clone was seen many times. Germline and genes: mouse. The CDR3 end is not reached by the read, which stops 4 residues before it; the germline J gene fills it in. This chain connects TRBV1 to TRBJ2-2; D is uncertain. Germline V gene data show CDR1 as NSQYPW and CDR2 as LRSPGD (reference sequence). CDR3 size: 15 residues. V lost 0 bases and J 0 bases, leaving 5 bases between the germline ends. The CDR3 DNA, read in part, is TGCACCTGCAGTGCAGATCCAGCAAACACCGGG. This codes for CTCSADPANTG. The full CDR3 protein is CTCSADPANTGQLYF.

This clone has more than one count but fewer than ten. Gene names are the mouse ones. Coverage ceases 4 residues before the CDR3 finishes, and the germline J gene fills in the end. The chain uses TRBV13-1 and TRBJ2-4, with TRBD1 identical over 10 bases. CDR1 is NSHNY, CDR2 SYGAGN, per germline. The CDR3 spans 14 residues. The covered CDR3 bases are TGTGCCAGCAGGGAGCCGGGACAGGGGAAC. Encoded protein: CASREPGQGN. The CDR3 in full is CASREPGQGNTLYF.

This clone was seen a handful of times. Gene names and germline match the mouse. The read ends 4 residues shy of where the CDR3 ends; the end is completed using the germline J gene. The rearrangement links TRBV13-2 to TRBJ2-1; maybe TRBD1 (5 bases). The CDR3 extends over 15 amino acids. V dropped 5 bases and J dropped 0 bases, with 12 bases sitting between them. CDR1 and CDR2 from the germline V gene are NNHNN and SYGAGS (reference sequence). CDR3 in amino acids: CASGRTKNNYAEQFF. CDR3 bases read: TGTGCCAGCGGGCGGACAAAAAATAACTATGCT.

This clone showed up just a few times. Gene names denote mouse genes. The DNA ends 4 residues before the CDR3 does, and the rest of the CDR3 is filled in from the germline J gene. This chain joins TRBV19 and TRBJ2-3; 12 bases align to TRBD1. This CDR3 has 17 residues. In germline, CDR1 is FNHDT, CDR2 SITEND (reference sequence). V was pared by 2 bases and J by 1 base, with 5 bases of the junction left unmatched. The CDR3 loop reads CASSIAGTGGGAETLYF. The CDR3 bases that were read are TGTGCCAGCAGTATCGCCGGGACAGGGGGCGGTGCAGAA.

Points on this clone: Mouse germline and gene names are used. The CDR3 goes on 4 residues after the read ends, and that part is filled in from the germline J gene. The chain couples TRBV13-3 to TRBJ2-3, with 8 bases identical to TRBD1. Germline V gene sequence: CDR1 NNHDY, CDR2 SYVADS. Trimming cost V 1 base and J 1 base; bases outside gene matches: 5. The CDR3 runs 16 residues. The covered CDR3 bases are TGTGCCAGCAGTGATCGCAGGGGGCTGGGTGCAGAA. As protein: CASSDRRGLGAE. The complete CDR3 reads CASSDRRGLGAETLYF.

This clone was seen many times. Mouse gene names apply. The CDR3 extends 4 residues past the end of the read, so its final part is completed from the germline J gene. V and J are TRBV13-1 and TRBJ2-1; weak D call: TRBD1 (6 bases). The V end was cut by 1 base, the J end by 1 base, with 9 bases between. Germline V gene data show CDR1 as NSHNY and CDR2 as SYGAGN. This CDR3 has 15 amino acids. CDR3 protein: CASSDTGTNYAEQFF. Incomplete CDR3 DNA: TGTGCCAGCAGTGATACCGGGACAAACTATGCT.